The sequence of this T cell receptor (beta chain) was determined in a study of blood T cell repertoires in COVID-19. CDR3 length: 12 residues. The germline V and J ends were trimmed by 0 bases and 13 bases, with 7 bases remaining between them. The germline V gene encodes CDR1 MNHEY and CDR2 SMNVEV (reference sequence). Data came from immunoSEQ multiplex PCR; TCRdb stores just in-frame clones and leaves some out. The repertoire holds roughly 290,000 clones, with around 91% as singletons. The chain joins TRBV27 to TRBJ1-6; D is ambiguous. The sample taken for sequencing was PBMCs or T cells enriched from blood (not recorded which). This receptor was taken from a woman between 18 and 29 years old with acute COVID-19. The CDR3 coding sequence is TGTGCCAGCAGTTTATCATCGGGTCCCCTCCACTTT. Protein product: CASSLSSGPLHF.